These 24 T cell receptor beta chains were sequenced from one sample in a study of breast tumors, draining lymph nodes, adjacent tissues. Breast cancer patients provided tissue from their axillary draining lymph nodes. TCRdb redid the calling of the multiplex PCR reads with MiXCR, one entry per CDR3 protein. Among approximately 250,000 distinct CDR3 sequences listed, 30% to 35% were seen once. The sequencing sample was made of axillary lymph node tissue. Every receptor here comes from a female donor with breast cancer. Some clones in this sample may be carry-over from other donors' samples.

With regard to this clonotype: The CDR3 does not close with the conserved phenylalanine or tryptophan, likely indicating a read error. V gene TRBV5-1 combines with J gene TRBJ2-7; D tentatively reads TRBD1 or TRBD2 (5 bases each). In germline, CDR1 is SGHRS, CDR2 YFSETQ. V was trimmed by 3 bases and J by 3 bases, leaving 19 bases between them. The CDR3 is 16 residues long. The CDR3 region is CASSSMGVAVDYEQYI. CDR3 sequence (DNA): TGCGCCAGCAGCTCCATGGGGGTAGCCGTCGACTACGAGCAGTACATC.

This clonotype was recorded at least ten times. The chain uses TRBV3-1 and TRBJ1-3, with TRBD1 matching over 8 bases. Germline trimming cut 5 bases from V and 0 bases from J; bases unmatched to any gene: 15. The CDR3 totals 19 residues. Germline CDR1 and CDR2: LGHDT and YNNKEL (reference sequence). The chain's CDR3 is CASSSGLTGTGPSGNTIYF. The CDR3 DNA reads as TGTGCCAGCAGCTCCGGCCTGACCGGGACAGGTCCCTCTGGAAACACCATATATTTT.

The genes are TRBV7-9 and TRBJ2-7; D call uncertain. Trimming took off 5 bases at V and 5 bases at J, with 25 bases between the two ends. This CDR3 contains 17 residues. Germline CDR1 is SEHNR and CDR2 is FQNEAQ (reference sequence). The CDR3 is CASSPQYGRNVHHEQYF. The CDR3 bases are TGTGCCAGCAGCCCGCAATATGGCAGGAATGTTCATCACGAGCAGTACTTC.

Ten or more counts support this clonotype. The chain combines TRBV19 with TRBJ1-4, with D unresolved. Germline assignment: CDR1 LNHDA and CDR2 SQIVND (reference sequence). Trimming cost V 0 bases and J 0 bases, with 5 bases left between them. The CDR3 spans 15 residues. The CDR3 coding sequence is TGTGCCAGTAGTATAGATCTAGCAACTAATGAAAAACTGTTTTTT. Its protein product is CASSIDLATNEKLFF.

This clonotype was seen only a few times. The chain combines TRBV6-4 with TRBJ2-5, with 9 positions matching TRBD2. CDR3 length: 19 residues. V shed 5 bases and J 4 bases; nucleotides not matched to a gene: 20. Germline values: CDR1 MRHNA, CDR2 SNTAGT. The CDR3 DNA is TGTGCCAGCAGTCACCGCCCACCTGCGGGAGGGCCCTATGGAGAGACCCAGTACTTC. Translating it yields CASSHRPPAGGPYGETQYF.

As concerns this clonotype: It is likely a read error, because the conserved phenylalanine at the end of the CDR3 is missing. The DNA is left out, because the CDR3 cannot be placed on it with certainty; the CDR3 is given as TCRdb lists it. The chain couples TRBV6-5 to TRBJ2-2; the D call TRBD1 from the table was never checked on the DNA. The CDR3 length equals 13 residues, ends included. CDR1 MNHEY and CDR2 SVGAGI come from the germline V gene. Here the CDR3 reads CASTGVHGGGLGL.

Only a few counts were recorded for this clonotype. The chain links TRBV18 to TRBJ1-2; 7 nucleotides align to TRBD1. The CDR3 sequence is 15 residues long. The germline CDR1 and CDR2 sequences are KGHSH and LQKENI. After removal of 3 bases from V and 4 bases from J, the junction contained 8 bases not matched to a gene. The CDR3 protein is CASSPGEGAGYGYTF. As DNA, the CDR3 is TGTGCCAGCTCACCCGGGGAGGGGGCAGGCTATGGCTACACCTTC.

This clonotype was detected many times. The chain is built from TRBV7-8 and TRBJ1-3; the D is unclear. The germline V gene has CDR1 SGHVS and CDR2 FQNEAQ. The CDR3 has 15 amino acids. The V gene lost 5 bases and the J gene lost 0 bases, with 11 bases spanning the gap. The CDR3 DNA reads TGTGCCAGCAGCACTGACGGACGCTCTGGAAACACCATATATTTT. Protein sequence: CASSTDGRSGNTIYF.

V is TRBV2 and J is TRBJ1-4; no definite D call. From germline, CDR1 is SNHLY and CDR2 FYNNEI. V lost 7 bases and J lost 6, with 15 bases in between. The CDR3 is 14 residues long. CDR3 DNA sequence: TGTGCCAGCATTTACTCAGCGGTCGATGAAAAACTGTTTTTT. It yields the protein CASIYSAVDEKLFF. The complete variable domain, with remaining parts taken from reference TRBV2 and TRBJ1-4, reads EPEVTQTPSHQVTQMGQEVILRCVPISNHLYFYWYRQILGQKVEFLVSFYNNEISEKSEIFDDQFSVERPDGSNFTLKIRSTKLEDSAMYFCASIYSAVDEKLFFGSGTQLSVL.

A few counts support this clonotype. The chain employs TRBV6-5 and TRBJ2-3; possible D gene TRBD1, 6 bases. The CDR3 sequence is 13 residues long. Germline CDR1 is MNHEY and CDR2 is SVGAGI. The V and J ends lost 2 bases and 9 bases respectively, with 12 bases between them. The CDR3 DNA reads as TGTGCCAGCAGTTACGAGGGGGTGGGGACGCAGTATTTT. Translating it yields CASSYEGVGTQYF.

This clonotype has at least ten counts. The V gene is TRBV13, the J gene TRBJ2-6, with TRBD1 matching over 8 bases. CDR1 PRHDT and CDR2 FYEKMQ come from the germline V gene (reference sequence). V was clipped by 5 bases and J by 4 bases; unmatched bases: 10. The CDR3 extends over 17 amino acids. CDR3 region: CASSKIQGARGANVLTF. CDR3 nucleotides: TGTGCCAGCAGCAAAATCCAGGGGGCGCGAGGGGCCAACGTCCTGACTTTC.

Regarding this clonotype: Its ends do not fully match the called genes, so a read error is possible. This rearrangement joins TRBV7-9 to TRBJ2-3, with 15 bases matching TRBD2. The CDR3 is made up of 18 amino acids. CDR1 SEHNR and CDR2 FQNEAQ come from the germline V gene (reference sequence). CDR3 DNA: TGTGCCAGCAGGCGGACTAGCGGGGGGGCCTCGAGCACACATACGCAGTATTTT. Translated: CASRRTSGGASSTHTQYF.

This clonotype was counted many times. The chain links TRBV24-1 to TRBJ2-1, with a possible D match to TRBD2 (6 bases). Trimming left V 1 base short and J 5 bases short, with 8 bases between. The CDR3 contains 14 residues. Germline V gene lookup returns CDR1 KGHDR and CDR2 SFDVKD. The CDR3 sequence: CATSDLGGNNEQFF. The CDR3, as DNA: TGTGCCACCAGTGATTTAGGAGGGAACAATGAGCAGTTCTTC.

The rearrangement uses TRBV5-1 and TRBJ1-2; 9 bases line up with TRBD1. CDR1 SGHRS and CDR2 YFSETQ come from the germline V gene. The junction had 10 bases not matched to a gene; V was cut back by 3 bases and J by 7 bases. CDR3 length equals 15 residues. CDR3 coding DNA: TGCGCCAGCAGCTCCAACAGGGACAGGGCGGGTGGCTACACCTTC. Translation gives CASSSNRDRAGGYTF.

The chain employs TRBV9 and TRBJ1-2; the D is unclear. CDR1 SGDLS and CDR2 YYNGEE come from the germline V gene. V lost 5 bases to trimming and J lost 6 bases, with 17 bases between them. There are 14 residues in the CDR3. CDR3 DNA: TGTGCCAGCAGTCCTTGGGGAGTATACGATGGCTACACCTTC. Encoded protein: CASSPWGVYDGYTF.

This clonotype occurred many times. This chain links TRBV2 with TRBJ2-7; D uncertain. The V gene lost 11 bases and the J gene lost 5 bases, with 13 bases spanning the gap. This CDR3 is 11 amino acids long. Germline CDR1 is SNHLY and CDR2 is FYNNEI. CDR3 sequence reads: CAQWSSNEQYF. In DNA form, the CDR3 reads TGTGCCCAGTGGTCCAGCAACGAGCAGTACTTC.

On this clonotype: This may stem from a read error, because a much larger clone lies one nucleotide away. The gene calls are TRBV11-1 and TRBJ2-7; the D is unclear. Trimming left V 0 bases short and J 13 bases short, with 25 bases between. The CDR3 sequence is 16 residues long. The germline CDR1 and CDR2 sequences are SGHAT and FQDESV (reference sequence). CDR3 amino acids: CASSLALIPQPNDTYF. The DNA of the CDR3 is TGTGCCAGCAGCTTAGCCCTAATACCACAGCCCAATGACACTTACTTC.

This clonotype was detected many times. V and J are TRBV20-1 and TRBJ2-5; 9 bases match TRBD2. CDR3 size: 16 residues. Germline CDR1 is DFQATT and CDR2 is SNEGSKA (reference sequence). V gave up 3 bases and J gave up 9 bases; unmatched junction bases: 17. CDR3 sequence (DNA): TGCAGTGCTAGGGAAACGGGCGGGGGGGCCTCATTTCCCCAGTACTTC. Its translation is CSARETGGGASFPQYF.

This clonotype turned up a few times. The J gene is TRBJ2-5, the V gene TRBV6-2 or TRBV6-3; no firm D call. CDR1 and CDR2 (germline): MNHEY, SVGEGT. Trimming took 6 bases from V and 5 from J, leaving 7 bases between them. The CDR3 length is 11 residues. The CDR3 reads CASRLGETQYF. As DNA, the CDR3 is TGTGCCAGCAGGCTCGGGGAGACCCAGTACTTC.

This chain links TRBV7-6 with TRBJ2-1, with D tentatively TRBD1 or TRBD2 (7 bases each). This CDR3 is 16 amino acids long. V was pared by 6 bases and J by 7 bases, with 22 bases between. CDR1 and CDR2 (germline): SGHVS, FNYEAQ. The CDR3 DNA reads TGTGCCAGCAGTGCTAGAGCGGGGACAGCTCGGAATGAGCAGTTCTTC. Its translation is CASSARAGTARNEQFF.

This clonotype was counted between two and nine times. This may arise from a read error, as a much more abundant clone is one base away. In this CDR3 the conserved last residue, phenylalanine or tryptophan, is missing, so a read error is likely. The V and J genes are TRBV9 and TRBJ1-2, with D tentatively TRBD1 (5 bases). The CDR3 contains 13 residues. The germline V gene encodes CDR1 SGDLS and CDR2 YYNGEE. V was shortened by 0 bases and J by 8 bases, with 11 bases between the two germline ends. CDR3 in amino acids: CASSVESGLGYTS. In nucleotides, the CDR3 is TGTGCCAGCAGCGTAGAGTCGGGGCTGGGCTACACCTCC.

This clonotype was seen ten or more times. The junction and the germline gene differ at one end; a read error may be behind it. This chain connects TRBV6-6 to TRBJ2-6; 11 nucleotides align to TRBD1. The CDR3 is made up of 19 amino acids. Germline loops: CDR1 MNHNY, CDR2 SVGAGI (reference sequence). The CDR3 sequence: CASSHSRGQGAFGANVLTF. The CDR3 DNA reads TGTGCCAGCAGTCACTCCCGAGGACAGGGGGCGTTCGGGGCCAACGTCCTGACTTTC.

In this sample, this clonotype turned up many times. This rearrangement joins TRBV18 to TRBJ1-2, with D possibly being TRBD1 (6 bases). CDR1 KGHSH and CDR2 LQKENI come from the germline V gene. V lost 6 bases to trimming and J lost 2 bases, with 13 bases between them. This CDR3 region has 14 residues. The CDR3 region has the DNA TGTGCCAGCTCCACCACAGGGACGAACTATGGCTACACCTTC. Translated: CASSTTGTNYGYTF. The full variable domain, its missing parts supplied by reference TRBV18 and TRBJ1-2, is NAGVMQNPRHLVRRRGQEARLRCSPMKGHSHVYWYRQLPEEGLKFMVYLQKENIIDESGMPKERFSAEFPKEGPSILRIQQVVRGDSAAYFCASSTTGTNYGYTFGSGTRLTVV.

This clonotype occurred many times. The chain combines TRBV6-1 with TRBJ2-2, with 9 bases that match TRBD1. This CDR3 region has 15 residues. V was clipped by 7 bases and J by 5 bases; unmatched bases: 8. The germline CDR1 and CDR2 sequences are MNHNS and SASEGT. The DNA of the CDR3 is TGTGCCAGCAACCGCGGGGACAGGGTAACCGGGGAGCTGTTTTTT. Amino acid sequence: CASNRGDRVTGELFF.